This paragraph covers one T cell receptor beta chain sequence. Its antigen is not known. CDR3 length equals 15 residues. In germline, CDR1 is MNHEY, CDR2 SMNVEV (reference sequence). The V and J ends lost 5 bases and 4 bases, in that order; junction bases with no gene match: 7. PCR employed 60 Vbeta and 13 Jbeta primers. Produced via immunoSEQ multiplex PCR; TCRdb's table is partial and in-frame only. Here the sample spans some 210,000 clones, 70% to 80% being singletons. The data are from a study of cytomegalovirus exposure and HLA in healthy donors. General study results and limits: TCR beta chains numbering more than 150 were designated cytomegalovirus-associated. The study found most TCR sequences rare, yet found some public TCRs in many donors. In a later analysis, TCR beta V- and J-gene trimming showed a link to a missense DCLRE1C variant. Being indistinguishable, some V segments were excluded, TRBV6-2 and TRBV6-3 among them.

The V and J genes are TRBV27 and TRBJ2-1; 8 positions agree with TRBD1. This sequence was found in a young woman in good health and CMV-seropositive. Material for sequencing was PBMCs. The CDR3 here is CASSRGQVTYNEQFF. CDR3 sequence (DNA): TGTGCCAGCAGTCGGGGACAGGTAACATACAATGAGCAGTTCTTC.